What follows describes a single T cell receptor (beta chain). Original analysis: Researchers report that nucleated cell counts were estimated from reference gene primer amplification. The table came from immunoSEQ multiplex PCR; TCRdb's copy has only in-frame clones and leaves some out. D and trimming were read from the DNA, whereas the V and J calls and clone size are those reported in that table. The sample shows about 140,000 clones, roughly 80% of them seen only once. The CDR3 runs 16 residues. V lost 5 bases to trimming and J lost 4 bases; unmatched junction nucleotides: 13. Germline-derived CDR1 and CDR2 are SGHVS and FNYEAQ. The sample originates from a study of blood T cell repertoires in COVID-19. Study context: The United States, Italy and Spain were the sources of the acute and convalescent COVID-19 samples. The analysed material was cDNA or gDNA that came from T cells, B-cell-depleted T cells, or PBMCs.

The chain recombines TRBV7-6 with TRBJ2-5, with 7 bases identical to TRBD2. Material for sequencing was peripheral blood. The TCR comes from a woman aged 55-70 years with acute or convalescent COVID-19. The CDR3 region is CASSPQGGRWGETQYF. Written as DNA, the CDR3 is TGTGCCAGCAGCCCCCAGGGCGGGAGATGGGGAGAGACCCAGTACTTC.